Listed here is a single T cell receptor beta chain. Its antigen is not identified. The study ran its PCR with 60 Vbeta and 13 Jbeta primers. Produced via immunoSEQ multiplex PCR; TCRdb's table is partial and in-frame only. Here the sample spans 100,000 to 120,000 clones, approximately 86% being singletons. This entry comes from a study of cytomegalovirus exposure and HLA in healthy donors. Findings and limits, study-wide: In vitro, three CMV-associated chains proved specific for CMV antigens. Follow-up analysis seemed to connect common viral pathogens with several of the most significant clusters identified.

Sequenced sample: PBMCs. This sequence originates from a man aged 18 to 30 in good health and CMV-seronegative.

CDR3 protein: CASSVGGFFSDEQYF. CDR3 DNA sequence: TGTGCCAGCAGCGTAGGGGGCTTCTTCTCTGACGAGCAGTACTTC. The chain combines TRBV9 with TRBJ2-7; D may be TRBD1 (5 bases). CDR3 length: 15 residues. Per the germline V gene, CDR1 is SGDLS and CDR2 is YYNGEE. Trimming pared 0 bases from V and 5 bases from J, leaving 15 bases between. The full variable domain, completed using reference TRBV9 and TRBJ2-7, is DSGVTQTPKHLITATGQRVTLRCSPRSGDLSVYWYQQSLDQGLQFLIQYYNGEERAKGNILERFSAQQFPDLHSELNLSSLELGDSALYFCASSVGGFFSDEQYFGPGTRLTVT.